One TCR beta chain is described in this entry. The data derive from a study of shared clonotypes between healthy human individuals. Germline V lookup: CDR1 SGHDT, CDR2 YYEEEE. Trimming left V 3 bases short and J 2 bases short, with 15 bases between. CDR3 length: 15 amino acids. Cells designated naive CD8 were CD45RO-negative and were positively selected for CCR7, with terminally differentiated effector memory CD45RA+ cells excluded. Sequenced by immunoSEQ multiplex PCR; TCRdb stores in-frame clones only, minus some. In the table there are about 680,000 clones, about 90% of which are singletons. The rearrangement uses TRBV5-6 and TRBJ2-7; D remains unclear. The receptor was derived from a young man in good health. Specimen: naive CD8+ T cells sorted from blood. The CDR3 DNA is TGTGCCAGCAGCTCGAGCGAAGGCGGAGCCTACGAGCAGTACTTC. Translating it yields CASSSSEGGAYEQYF.